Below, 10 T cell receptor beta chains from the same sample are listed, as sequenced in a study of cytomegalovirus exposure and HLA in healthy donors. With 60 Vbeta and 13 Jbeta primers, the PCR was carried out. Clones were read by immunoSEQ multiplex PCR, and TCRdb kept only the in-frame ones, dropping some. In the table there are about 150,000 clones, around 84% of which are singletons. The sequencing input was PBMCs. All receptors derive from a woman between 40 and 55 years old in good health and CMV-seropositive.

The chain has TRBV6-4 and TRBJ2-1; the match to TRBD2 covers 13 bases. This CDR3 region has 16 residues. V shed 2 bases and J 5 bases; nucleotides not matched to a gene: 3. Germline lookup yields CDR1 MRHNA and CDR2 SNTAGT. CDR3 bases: TGTGCCAGCAGTGACCATGGGACTAGCGGGGACAATGAGCAGTTCTTC. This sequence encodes CASSDHGTSGDNEQFF.

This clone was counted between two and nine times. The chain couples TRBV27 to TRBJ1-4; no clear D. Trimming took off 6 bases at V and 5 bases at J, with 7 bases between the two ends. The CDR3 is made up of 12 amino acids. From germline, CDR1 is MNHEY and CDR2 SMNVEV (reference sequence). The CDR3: CASRAPNEKLFF. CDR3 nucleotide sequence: TGTGCCAGCAGGGCCCCGAATGAAAAACTGTTTTTT.

The CDR3 nucleotides are TGTGCCAGCAGGGGAGGGGTGAACACTGAAGCTTTCTTT. It is translated as CASRGGVNTEAFF. The chain carries TRBV6-1 and TRBJ1-1; maybe TRBD1 (5 bases). Germline V gene sequence: CDR1 MNHNS, CDR2 SASEGT. The length of the CDR3 is 13 residues. The V and J ends lost 6 bases and 0 bases respectively, with 8 bases between them.

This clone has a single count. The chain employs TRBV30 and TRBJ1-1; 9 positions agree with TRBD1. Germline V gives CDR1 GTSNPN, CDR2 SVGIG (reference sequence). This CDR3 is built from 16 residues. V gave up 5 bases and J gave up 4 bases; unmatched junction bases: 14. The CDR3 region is CAWGRDRVRIGTEAFF. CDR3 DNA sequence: TGTGCCTGGGGGCGGGACAGGGTGCGAATTGGCACTGAAGCTTTCTTT.

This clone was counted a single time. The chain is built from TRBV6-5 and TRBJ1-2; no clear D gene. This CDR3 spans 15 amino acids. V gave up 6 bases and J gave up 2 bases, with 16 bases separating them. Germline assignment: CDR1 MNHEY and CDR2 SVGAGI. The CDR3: CASSSPRFINYGYTF. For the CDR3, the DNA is TGTGCCAGCAGCTCGCCCAGGTTTATCAACTATGGCTACACCTTC.

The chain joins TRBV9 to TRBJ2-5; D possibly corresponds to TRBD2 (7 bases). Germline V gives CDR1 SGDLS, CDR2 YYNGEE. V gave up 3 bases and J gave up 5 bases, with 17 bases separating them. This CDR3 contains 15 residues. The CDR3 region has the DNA TGTGCCAGCAGCGCAGCGAGGGGAGGGGGTGAGACCCAGTACTTC. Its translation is CASSAARGGGETQYF. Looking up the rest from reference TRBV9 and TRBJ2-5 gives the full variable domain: DSGVTQTPKHLITATGQRVTLRCSPRSGDLSVYWYQQSLDQGLQFLIQYYNGEERAKGNILERFSAQQFPDLHSELNLSSLELGDSALYFCASSAARGGGETQYFGPGTRLLVL.

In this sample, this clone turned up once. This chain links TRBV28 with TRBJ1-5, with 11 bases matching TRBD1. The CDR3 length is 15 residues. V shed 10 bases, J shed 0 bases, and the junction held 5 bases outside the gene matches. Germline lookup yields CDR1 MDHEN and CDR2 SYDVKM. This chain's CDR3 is CATPGQGDSNQPQHF. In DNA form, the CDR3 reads TGTGCCACCCCGGGACAGGGGGATAGCAATCAGCCCCAGCATTTT.

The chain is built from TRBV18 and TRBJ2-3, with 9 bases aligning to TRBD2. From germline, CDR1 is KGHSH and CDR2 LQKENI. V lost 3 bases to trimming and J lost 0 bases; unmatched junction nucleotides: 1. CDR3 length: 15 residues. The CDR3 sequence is CASSPLAGSTDTQYF. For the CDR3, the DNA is TGTGCCAGCTCACCGCTAGCGGGGAGCACAGATACGCAGTATTTT.

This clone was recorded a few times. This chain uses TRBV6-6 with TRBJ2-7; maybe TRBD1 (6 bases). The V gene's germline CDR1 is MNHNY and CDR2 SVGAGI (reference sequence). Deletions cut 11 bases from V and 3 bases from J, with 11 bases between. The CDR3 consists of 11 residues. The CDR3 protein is CASRGFYEQYF. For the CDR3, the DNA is TGTGCCTCCAGGGGTTTCTACGAGCAGTACTTC.

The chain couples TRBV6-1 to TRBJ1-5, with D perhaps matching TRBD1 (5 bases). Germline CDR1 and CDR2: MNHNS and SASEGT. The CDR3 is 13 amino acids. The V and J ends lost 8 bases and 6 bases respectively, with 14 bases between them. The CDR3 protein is CASGYQGAQPQHF. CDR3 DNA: TGTGCCAGCGGGTATCAAGGGGCTCAGCCCCAGCATTTT.